These 4 T cell receptor beta chains share one sample of origin, sequenced in a study of cytomegalovirus exposure and HLA in healthy donors. PCR amplification relied on 60 Vbeta primers (plus 13 Jbeta primers). Method: immunoSEQ multiplex PCR; TCRdb's copy keeps in-frame clones and lacks some. The sample records roughly 160,000 clones, roughly 84% being singletons. Sequenced input: PBMCs. The receptors stem from a man aged 25 to 40 in good health and CMV-seropositive.

J is TRBJ2-1 and V is TRBV4-1; no reliable D call. The V end was cut by 0 bases, the J end by 6 bases, with 12 bases between. This CDR3 contains 15 residues. Germline V CDR1 and CDR2: MGHRA, YSYEKL. The CDR3 nucleotides read TGCGCCAGCAGCCAAGAAAGAGGCCCAGCCAATGAGCAGTTCTTC. It yields the protein CASSQERGPANEQFF.

This clone has only a few counts. V is TRBV5-4 and J is TRBJ1-1, with D perhaps matching TRBD1 (5 bases). CDR3 length: 12 amino acids. Germline-derived CDR1 and CDR2 are SGHNT and YYREEE (reference sequence). The V gene lost 4 bases and the J gene lost 11 bases, with 15 bases spanning the gap. CDR3 sequence: CASSPAGGSAFF. As DNA, the CDR3 is TGTGCCAGCAGCCCCGCGGGGGGTTCGGCTTTCTTT.

This clone was counted between two and nine times. V is TRBV6-5 and J is TRBJ1-1, with a possible D match to TRBD1 (6 bases). The CDR3 spans 12 residues. Germline V gene sequence: CDR1 MNHEY, CDR2 SVGAGI. The V gene lost 6 bases and the J gene lost 7 bases, with 12 bases spanning the gap. The CDR3 DNA is TGTGCCAGCAGCTCGACAGGATATGAAGCTTTCTTT. It codes for CASSSTGYEAFF.

The CDR3 loop reads CASSLGVGQFF. DNA of the CDR3: TGCGCCAGCAGCTTAGGGGTCGGGCAGTTCTTC. This chain joins TRBV5-1 and TRBJ2-1; maybe TRBD1 (5 bases). Trimming pared 2 bases from V and 12 bases from J, leaving 9 bases between. This CDR3 has 11 amino acids. The V gene's germline CDR1 is SGHRS and CDR2 YFSETQ.